This T cell receptor beta chain was captured in a study of T cell responses to AZD1222 COVID-19 vaccine. The protocol was immunoSEQ multiplex PCR, while the TCRdb copy is restricted to in-frame clones and leaves out a portion. The table lists tens of thousands of clones, about nine tenths of them singletons. Pooled together were second doses at about 4 or about 12 weeks. This clone has just one count. Antigen: not known. Study findings and constraints: Within unmutated variant regions lay the reported targets of nearly half of spike-specific TCRs. No repertoire was sampled before or during the peak T cell response, only after it.

This CDR3 contains 15 residues. Germline CDR1 is MDHEN and CDR2 is SYDVKM. V lost 7 bases to trimming and J lost 1 base; unmatched junction nucleotides: 6. The starting material was peripheral blood, obtained 28 days after the second AZD1222 dose. The chain carries TRBV28 and TRBJ1-5; 8 nucleotides line up with TRBD1. This TCR was sampled from an adult who received the AZD1222 COVID-19 vaccine. The CDR3 spells CASTRTGGSNQPQHF. As DNA, the CDR3 is TGTGCCAGCACCCGTACAGGGGGAAGCAATCAGCCCCAGCATTTT.